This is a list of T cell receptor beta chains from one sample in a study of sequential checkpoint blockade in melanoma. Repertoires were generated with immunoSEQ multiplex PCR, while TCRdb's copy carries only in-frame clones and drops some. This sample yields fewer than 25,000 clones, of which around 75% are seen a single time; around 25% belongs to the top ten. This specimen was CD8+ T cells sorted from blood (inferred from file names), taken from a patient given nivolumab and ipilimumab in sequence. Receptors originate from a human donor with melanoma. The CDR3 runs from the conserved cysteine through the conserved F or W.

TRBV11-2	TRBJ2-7	CASSLTETGTPYEQYF
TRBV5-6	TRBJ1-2	CASSLPHLSLGGYGYTF
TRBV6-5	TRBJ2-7	CASSDSGAYEQYF
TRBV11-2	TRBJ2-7	CASSSDRDYEQYF
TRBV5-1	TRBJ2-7	CASSPGQGEGYEQYF
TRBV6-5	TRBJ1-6	CASRTGGRNSPLHF
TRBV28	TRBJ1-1	CASSTPGEGAEAFF
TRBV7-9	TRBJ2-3	CASSLVTTATDTQYF
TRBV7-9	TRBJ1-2	CASSLRGGYNYGYTF
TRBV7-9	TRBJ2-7	CASSFFRGLQNF
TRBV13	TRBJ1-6	CASSLENSPLHF
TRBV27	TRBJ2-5	CASNRQGNQETQYF
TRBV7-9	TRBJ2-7	CASSLLGTPSYEQYF
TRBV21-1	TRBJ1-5	CASTYRTSEHF
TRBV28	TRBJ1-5	CASSYTGTGLNQPQHF
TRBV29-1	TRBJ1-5	CSVTEGGGSLQPQHF
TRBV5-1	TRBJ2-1	CASKRVSYNEQFF
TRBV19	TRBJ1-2	CASSAHRGPYGYTF
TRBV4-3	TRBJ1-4	CASSQGPYQTTNEKLFF
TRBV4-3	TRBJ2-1	CASSQGGGSYNEQFF
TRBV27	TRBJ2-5	CASSLYGGPTQETQYF
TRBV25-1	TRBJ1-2	CASSESGGLYGYTF
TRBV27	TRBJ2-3	CASSQGHSGTDTQYF
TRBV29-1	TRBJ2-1	CSVESRGLYNEQFF
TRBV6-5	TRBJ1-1	CASSSSRYHRYTEAFF
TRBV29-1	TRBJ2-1	CSVEVLRTNSLFNEQFF
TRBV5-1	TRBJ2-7	CASSLRTGNEQYF
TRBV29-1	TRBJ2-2	CSVDQGSGTGELFF
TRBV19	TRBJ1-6	CASSILAAVSYNSPLHF
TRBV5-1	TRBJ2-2	CASSLEPLLAGDPGELFF
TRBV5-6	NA	CASSWDRGDYEQYF
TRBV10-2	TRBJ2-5	CASTLGTSSLPYQETQYF
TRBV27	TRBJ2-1	CASKAIEGHEQFF
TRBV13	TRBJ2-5	CASSLGAQETQYF
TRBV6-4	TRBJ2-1	CASSSDLFSSYNEQFF
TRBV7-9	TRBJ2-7	CASSSGLYEQYF
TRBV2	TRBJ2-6	CASRGTSGSLGANVLTF
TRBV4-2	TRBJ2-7	CASSQDSRGGEQYF
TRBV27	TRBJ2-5	CASSSQDRGETQYF
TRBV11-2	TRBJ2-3	CASSSSGPPTDTQYF
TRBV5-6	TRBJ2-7	CASSSSSGRGFHEQYF
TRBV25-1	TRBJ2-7	CASSELRGSRYEQYF
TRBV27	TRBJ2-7	CASSLRQGYEQYF
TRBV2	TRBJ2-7	CASSAGGAPAYEQYF